This passage covers 6 T cell receptor beta chains from one sample sequenced in a study of regulatory T cells in long-lasting Graves disease. Both iRepertoire HTBI primers and Arm-PCR of CDR3 regions were used to build the TCR beta libraries. One entry per CDR3 protein results from TCRdb running MiXCR on the multiplex PCR reads. Among approximately 400,000 distinct CDR3 sequences listed, 10% to 15% were seen once. The time point was: newly diagnosed GD, antithyroid drugs for less than 3 months. Researchers made the TCR library from RNA that was extracted from PBMCs. In addition, the sample was reused for a study of T cells in Graves' hyperthyroidism and ophthalmopathy.

The sample was peripheral blood mononuclear cells (PBMCs), taken at new diagnosis, from a patient treated with antithyroid drugs. These receptors were obtained from a young woman with Graves disease.

This clonotype was counted many times. The chain carries TRBV12-3 or TRBV12-4 and TRBJ1-2; D is uncertain. Trimming took 6 bases from V and 8 from J, leaving 13 bases between them. The length of the CDR3 is 12 residues. DNA of the CDR3: TGTGCCAGCAGCCGGACTCCTTACGGCTACACCTTC. Protein product: CASSRTPYGYTF.

This clonotype has ten or more counts. The CDR3 protein is CSAPSKQQKFNQPQHF. The CDR3 nucleotides read TGCAGTGCTCCCTCCAAACAGCAAAAATTCAATCAGCCCCAGCATTTT. The genes are TRBV20-1 and TRBJ1-5; no reliable D call. Germline-derived CDR1 and CDR2 are DFQATT and SNEGSKA (reference sequence). CDR3 size: 16 residues. The V gene lost 5 bases and the J gene lost 3 bases, with 20 bases spanning the gap.

As DNA, the CDR3 is TGTGCCAGCAGTAAGACTAGCGGGAATATCTACGAGCAGTACTTC. Encoded protein: CASSKTSGNIYEQYF. The rearrangement uses TRBV7-9 and TRBJ2-7, with 11 nucleotides matching TRBD2. CDR3 length equals 15 residues. The germline gives CDR1 SEHNR, CDR2 FQNEAQ (reference sequence). V was clipped by 6 bases and J by 3 bases; unmatched bases: 7.

This clonotype was found many times. The CDR3 reads CASSSRLRSRQGRYNEQFF. As DNA, the CDR3 is TGTGCCAGCAGCTCCCGCCTAAGGTCCCGACAGGGCCGTTACAATGAGCAGTTCTTC. The chain has TRBV7-3 and TRBJ2-1; TRBD1 matches 7 bases. The ends lost 4 bases at V and 4 bases at J; junction bases unmatched: 19. Germline-derived CDR1 and CDR2 are SGHTA and FQGTGA. CDR3 size: 19 residues.

This clonotype was seen many times. V gene TRBV12-3 or TRBV12-4 combines with J gene TRBJ2-7; TRBD2 matches 7 bases. CDR3 length: 19 amino acids. V was clipped by 2 bases and J by 0 bases; unmatched bases: 16. The chain's CDR3 is CASSLSFNTGTTHSYEQYF. The CDR3 DNA is TGTGCCAGCAGTTTATCTTTTAACACCGGGACTACACACTCCTACGAGCAGTACTTC.

This clonotype was seen ten or more times. The chain uses TRBV12-3 or TRBV12-4 and TRBJ1-2; unclear D gene. V dropped 4 bases and J dropped 2 bases, with 8 bases sitting between them. This CDR3 spans 13 amino acids. CDR3 sequence (DNA): TGTGCCAGCAGTTCGACTTACAACTATGGCTACACCTTC. As protein: CASSSTYNYGYTF.